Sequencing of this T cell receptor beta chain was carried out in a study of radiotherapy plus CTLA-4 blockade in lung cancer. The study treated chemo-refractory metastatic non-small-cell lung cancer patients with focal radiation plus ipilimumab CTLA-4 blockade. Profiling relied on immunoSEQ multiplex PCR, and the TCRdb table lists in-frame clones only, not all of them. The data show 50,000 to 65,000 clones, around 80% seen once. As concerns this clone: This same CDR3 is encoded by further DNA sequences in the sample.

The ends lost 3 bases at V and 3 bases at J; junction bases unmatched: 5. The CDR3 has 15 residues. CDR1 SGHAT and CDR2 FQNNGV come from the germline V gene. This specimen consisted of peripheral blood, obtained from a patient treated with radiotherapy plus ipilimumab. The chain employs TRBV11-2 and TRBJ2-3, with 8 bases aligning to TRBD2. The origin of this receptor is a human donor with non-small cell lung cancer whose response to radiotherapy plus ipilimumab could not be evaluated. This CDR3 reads CASSFPGGLTDTQYF. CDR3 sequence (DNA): TGTGCCAGCAGCTTTCCGGGGGGGCTGACAGATACGCAGTATTTT.